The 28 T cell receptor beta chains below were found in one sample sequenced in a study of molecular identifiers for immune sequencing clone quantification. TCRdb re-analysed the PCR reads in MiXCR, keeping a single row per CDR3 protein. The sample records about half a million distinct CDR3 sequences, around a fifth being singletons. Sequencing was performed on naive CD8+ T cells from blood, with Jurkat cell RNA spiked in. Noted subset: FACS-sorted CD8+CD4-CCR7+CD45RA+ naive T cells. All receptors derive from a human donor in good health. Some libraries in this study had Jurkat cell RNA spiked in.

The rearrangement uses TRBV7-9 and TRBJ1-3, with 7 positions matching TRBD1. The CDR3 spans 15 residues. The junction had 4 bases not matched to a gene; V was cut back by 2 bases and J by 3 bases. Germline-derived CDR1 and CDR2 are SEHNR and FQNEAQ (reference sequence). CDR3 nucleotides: TGTGCCAGCAGCTTAAAGGGGGCGGTTGGAAACACCATATATTTT. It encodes CASSLKGAVGNTIYF.

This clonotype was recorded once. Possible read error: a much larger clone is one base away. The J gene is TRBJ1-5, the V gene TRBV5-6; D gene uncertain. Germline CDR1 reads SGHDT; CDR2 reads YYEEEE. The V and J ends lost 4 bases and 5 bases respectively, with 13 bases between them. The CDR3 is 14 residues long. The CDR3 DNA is TGTGCCAGCAGCAAAGGCCGGGGAGATCAGCCCCAGCATTTT. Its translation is CASSKGRGDQPQHF.

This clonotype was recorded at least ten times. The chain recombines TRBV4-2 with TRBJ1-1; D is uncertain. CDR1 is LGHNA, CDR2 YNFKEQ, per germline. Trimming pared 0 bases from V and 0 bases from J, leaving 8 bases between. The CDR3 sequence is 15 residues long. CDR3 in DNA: TGTGCCAGCAGCCAAGAGTTTGGCGTGAACACTGAAGCTTTCTTT. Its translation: CASSQEFGVNTEAFF.

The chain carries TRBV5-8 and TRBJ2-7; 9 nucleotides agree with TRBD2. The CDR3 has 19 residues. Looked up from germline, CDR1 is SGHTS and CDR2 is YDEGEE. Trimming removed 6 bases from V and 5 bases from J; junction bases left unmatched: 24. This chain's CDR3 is CASTPLEEWSSGRPHEQYF. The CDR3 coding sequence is TGTGCCAGCACCCCCCTCGAGGAGTGGTCCAGCGGGAGGCCCCACGAGCAGTACTTC.

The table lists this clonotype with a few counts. CDR3 DNA sequence: TGTGCCTGGGATCCGGGACTCCCTAATGAAAAACTGTTTTTT. Translating it yields CAWDPGLPNEKLFF. The V call is TRBV30, the J call TRBJ1-4; possibly TRBD1 for D (5 bases). CDR1 is GTSNPN and CDR2 is SVGIG in the germline V gene (reference sequence). The CDR3 consists of 14 residues. Trimming removed 5 bases at V and 3 bases at J, with 13 bases between.

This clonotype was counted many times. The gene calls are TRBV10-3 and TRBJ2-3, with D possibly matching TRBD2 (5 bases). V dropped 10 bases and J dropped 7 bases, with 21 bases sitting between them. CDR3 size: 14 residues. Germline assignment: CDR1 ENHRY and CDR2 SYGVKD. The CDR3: CATRRLGPDYTQYF. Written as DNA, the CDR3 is TGTGCCACCCGTCGGCTAGGGCCGGACTATACGCAGTATTTT.

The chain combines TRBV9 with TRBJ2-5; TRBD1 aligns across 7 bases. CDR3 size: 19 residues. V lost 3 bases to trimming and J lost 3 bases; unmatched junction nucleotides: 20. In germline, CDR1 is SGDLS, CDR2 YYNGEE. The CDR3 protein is CASSAEATNGQALEETQYF. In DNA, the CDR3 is TGTGCCAGCAGCGCCGAGGCGACAAACGGACAGGCGCTTGAAGAGACCCAGTACTTC.

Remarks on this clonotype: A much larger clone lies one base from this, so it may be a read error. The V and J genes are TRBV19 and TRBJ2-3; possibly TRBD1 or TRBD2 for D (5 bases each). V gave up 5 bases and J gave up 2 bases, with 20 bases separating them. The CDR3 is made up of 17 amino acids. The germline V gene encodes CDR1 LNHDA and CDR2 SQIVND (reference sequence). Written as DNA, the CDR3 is TGTGCCAGTAGTCTTATGGGGACCACAGTTGTCACAGATACGCAGTATTTT. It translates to CASSLMGTTVVTDTQYF. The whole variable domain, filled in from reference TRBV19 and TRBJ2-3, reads DGGITQSPKYLFRKEGQNVTLSCEQNLNHDAMYWYRQDPGQGLRLIYYSQIVNDFQKGDIAEGYSVSREKKESFPLTVTSAQKNPTAFYLCASSLMGTTVVTDTQYFGPGTRLTVL.

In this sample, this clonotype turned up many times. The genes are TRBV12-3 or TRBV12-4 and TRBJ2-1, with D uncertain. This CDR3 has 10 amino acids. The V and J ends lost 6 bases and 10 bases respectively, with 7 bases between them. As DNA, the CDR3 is TGTGCCAGCAGCTTTAACGAGCAGTTCTTC. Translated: CASSFNEQFF.

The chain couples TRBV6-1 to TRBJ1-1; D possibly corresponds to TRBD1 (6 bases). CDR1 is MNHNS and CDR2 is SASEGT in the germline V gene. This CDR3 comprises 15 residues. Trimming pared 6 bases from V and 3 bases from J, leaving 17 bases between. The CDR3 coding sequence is TGTGCCAGCAGACGATTCGGACAGTATGACACTGAAGCTTTCTTT. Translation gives CASRRFGQYDTEAFF.

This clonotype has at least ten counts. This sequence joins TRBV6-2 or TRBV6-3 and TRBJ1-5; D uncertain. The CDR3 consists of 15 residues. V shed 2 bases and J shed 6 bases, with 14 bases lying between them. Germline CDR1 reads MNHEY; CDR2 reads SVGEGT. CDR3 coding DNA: TGTGCCAGCAGTTACCCGCAGGACGTCGTTCAGCCCCAGCATTTT. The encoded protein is CASSYPQDVVQPQHF.

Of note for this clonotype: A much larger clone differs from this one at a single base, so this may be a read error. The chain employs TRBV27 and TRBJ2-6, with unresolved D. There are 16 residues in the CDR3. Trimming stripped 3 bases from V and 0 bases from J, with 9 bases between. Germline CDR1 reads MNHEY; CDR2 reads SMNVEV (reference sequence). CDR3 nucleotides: TGTGCCAGCAGTTTGGCCGGACCCTCTGGGGCCAACGTCCTGACTTTC. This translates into CASSLAGPSGANVLTF.

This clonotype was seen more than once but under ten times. The CDR3, as DNA: TGTGCCGTTGCGGGAGGCACAGATACGCAGTATTTT. Encoded protein: CAVAGGTDTQYF. The V gene is TRBV6-6, the J gene TRBJ2-3; TRBD2 aligns across 7 bases. Germline-derived CDR1 and CDR2 are MNHNY and SVGAGI (reference sequence). The CDR3 is made up of 12 amino acids. Losses at the gene ends were 11 bases for V and 1 base for J; bases not matched to a gene: 3.

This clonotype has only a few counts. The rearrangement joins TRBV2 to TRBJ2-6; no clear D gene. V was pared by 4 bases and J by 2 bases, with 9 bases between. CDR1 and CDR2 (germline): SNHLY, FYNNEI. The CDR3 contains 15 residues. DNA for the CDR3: TGTGCCAGCAGTGGGGGTCCCCCTGGGGCCAACGTCCTGACTTTC. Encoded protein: CASSGGPPGANVLTF.

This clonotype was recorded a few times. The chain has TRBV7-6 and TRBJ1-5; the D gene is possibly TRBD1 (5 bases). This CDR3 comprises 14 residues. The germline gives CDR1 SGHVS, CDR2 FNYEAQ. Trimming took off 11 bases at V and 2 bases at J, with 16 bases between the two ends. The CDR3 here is CAPYLGLRNQPQHF. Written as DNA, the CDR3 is TGTGCCCCCTACCTGGGACTTCGCAATCAGCCCCAGCATTTT.

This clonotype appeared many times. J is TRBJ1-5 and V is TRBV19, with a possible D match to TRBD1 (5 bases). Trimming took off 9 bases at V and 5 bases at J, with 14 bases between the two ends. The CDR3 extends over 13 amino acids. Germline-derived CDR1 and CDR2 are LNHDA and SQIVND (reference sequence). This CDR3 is CASALWGDQPQHF. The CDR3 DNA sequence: TGTGCCAGCGCCCTCTGGGGGGATCAGCCCCAGCATTTT.

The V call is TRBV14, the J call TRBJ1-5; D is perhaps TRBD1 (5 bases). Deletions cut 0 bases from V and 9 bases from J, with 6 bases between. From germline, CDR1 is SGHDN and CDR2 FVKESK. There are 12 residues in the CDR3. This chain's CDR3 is CASSQEGGPQHF. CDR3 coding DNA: TGTGCCAGCAGCCAAGAGGGGGGGCCCCAGCATTTT.

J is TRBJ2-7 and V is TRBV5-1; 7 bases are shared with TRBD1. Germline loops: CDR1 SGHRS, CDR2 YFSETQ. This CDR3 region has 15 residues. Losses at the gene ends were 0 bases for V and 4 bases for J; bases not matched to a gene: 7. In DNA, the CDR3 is TGCGCCAGCAGCTTGGAAATAGGGGGCCCATACGAGCAGTACTTC. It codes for CASSLEIGGPYEQYF.

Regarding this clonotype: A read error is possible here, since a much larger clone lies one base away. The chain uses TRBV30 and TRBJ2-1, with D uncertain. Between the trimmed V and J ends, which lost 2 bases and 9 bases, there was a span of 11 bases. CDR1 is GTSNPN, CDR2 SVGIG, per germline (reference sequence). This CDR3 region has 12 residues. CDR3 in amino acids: CAWSISVSEQFF. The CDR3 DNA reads TGTGCCTGGAGTATCAGCGTCAGTGAGCAGTTCTTC.

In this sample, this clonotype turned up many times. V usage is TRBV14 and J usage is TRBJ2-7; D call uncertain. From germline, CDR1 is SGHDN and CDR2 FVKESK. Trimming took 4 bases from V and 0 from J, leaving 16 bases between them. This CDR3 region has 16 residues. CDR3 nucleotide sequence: TGTGCCAGCAGCCCGACCAACGCTTGGAACTCCTACGAGCAGTACTTC. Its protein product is CASSPTNAWNSYEQYF.

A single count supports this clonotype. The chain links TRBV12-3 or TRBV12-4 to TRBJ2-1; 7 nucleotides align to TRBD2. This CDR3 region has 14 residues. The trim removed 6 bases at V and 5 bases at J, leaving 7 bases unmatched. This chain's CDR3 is CASRETGLHNEQFF. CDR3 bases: TGTGCCAGCAGAGAAACGGGACTACACAATGAGCAGTTCTTC.

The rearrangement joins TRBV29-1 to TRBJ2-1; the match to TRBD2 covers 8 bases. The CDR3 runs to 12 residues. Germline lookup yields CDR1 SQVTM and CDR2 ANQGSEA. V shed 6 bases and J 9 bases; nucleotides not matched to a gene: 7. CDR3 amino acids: CSVSGRQGEQFF. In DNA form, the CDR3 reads TGCAGCGTGAGCGGGAGACAAGGTGAGCAGTTCTTC.

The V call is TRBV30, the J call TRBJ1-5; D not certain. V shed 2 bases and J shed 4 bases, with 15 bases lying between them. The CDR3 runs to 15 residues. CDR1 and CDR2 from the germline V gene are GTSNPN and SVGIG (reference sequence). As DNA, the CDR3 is TGTGCCTGGAGTACCGGGATCGGGAGGAATCAGCCCCAGCATTTT. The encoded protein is CAWSTGIGRNQPQHF.

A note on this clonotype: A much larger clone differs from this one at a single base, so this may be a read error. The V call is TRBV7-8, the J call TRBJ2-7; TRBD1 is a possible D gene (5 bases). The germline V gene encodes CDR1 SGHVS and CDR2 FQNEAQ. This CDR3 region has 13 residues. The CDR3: CASSLAPFGAALF. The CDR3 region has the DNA TGTGCCAGCAGCTTAGCGCCATTTGGGGCAGCTCTCTTC.

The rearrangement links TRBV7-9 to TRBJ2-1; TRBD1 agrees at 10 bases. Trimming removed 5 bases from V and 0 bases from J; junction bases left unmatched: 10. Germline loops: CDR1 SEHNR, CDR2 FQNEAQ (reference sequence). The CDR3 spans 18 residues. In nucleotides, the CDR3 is TGTGCCAGCAGCCCCGTAACGGGACAGGGGATCTCCTACAATGAGCAGTTCTTC. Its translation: CASSPVTGQGISYNEQFF.

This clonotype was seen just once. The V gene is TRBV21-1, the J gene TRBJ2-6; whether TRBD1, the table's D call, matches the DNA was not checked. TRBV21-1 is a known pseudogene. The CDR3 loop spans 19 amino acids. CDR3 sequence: CASSKRGDRSPSGANALTF. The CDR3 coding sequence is TGTGCCAGCAGCAAAAGGGGGGACAGGTCACCCTCTGGGGCCAACGCCCTGACTTTC.

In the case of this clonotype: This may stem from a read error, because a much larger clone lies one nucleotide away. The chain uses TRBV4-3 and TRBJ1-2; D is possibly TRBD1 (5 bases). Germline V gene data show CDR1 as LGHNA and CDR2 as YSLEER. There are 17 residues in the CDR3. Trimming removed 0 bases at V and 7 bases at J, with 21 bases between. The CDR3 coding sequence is TGCGCCAGCAGCCAAGATAAGCCGGTACAGGCGTCGCCTGGCTACACCTTC. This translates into CASSQDKPVQASPGYTF.

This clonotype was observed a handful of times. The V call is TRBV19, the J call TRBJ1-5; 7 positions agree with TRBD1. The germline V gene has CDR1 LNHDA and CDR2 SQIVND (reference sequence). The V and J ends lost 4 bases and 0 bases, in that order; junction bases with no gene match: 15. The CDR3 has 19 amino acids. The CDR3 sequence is CASSTKEVGGAFSNQPQHF. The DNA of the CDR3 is TGTGCCAGTAGTACTAAGGAGGTAGGGGGCGCCTTTAGCAATCAGCCCCAGCATTTT.